What follows describes a single TCR beta chain. What it recognizes is unknown. This CDR3 comprises 14 residues. The V gene lost 7 bases and the J gene lost 7 bases, with 20 bases spanning the gap. Germline V gives CDR1 SGHAT, CDR2 FQNNGV. Here immunoSEQ multiplex PCR was the method, and the copy in TCRdb shows in-frame clones only, minus some. The sample shows over 55,000 clones, about 83% of them seen only once. The data were taken from a study of OX40 agonist ivuxolimab in advanced cancers. Study-wide findings and caveats: Average numbers of expanded clones were greater in CD8+ T cells than in CD4+. Among the lowest levels of clonal expansion were found in partial responders at 0.1-3.0 mg/kg.

The TCR originated in an adult with an advanced solid tumor such as melanoma, head and neck, liver or kidney cancer. The rearrangement links TRBV11-2 to TRBJ2-7, with D maybe TRBD1 (6 bases). The sample consisted of CD4+ or CD8+ T cells sorted from blood, taken in a trial of the OX40 agonist ivuxolimab. The CDR3 here is CASTIRGGMGEQYF. The CDR3 DNA reads TGTGCCAGCACGATCCGAGGGGGTATGGGGGAGCAGTACTTC.